This T cell receptor (beta chain) was sequenced for a study of cytomegalovirus exposure and HLA in healthy donors (dated by TCRdb to the late 2010s). Concerning the study at large: In an earlier analysis of roughly 500 of the donors, about 270 Gb of sequence data and 100 million or so unique TCR beta sequences from about 179 million T cells were reported. HLA typing included class I and class II loci at four-digit resolution. On average, around 240,000 unique TCR beta nucleotide sequences were sequenced per donor among a few hundred genotyped donors of the cohort, with 15% to 20% of those sequences being non-productive. Because of strong linkage in the cohort, roughly five DR-DQ haplotypes were treated as single units for association and clustering. Besides the first cohort of roughly 660 subjects, a separate validation cohort made up of over 100 different subjects was used. The aim of the study was to test whether cataloging public T cell receptors could identify signatures of past pathogen exposure. Alongside the repertoire data, information on donor age, sex, ethnicity and CMV serostatus was compiled. A later genetic analysis took genome-wide SNP genotypes for about 65% of the 666 donors and used that subset as a discovery cohort. About 330 gigabases of sequencing data and about 92 million unique TCR sequences made up an early release that covered approximately 650 HLA-typed donors. The study profiled the T cell repertoires of 500 to 800 subjects by immunosequencing and related them to cytomegalovirus serostatus. The study combined high-throughput TCR immunosequencing, statistical association of individual TCRs with disease status, and machine learning to predict cytomegalovirus infection status. In a later analysis, previously published TCR beta repertoires from about 640 donors were re-analyzed and high-resolution HLA genotyping was added so that TCR occurrence patterns could be studied. All discovery cohort repertoires had been generated using a single sequencing platform. An earlier analysis of around 580 of the donors used high-throughput TCR beta sequencing to judge whether each TCR beta V gene segment behaved as functional or pseudogenic. Of the 300 to 450 genotyped donors, approximately 83% fell in the genetic ancestry cluster associated with self-reported Caucasian donors. The number of donors typed differed by locus, with about 629-630 for A, B, C, DRB1 and DQB1, roughly 550 for DQA1, 600 to 610 for DPA1, and around 460 for DPB1. Rather than using new phenotypic data, the later analysis identified candidate immune exposures from TCR beta sequences and from how often those sequences occurred across donors.

Remarks on this clone: Its antigen remains unidentified. No per-base quality is available; no much larger clone lies one base away.

Points the paper makes about the study in general: A cluster of highly shared sequence variants was judged likely to represent a technical artifact of the sequencing pipeline. Sequencing depth was assumed to be roughly uniform across donors in the presence/absence analyses, though that assumption may not hold. While some public TCRs were present in many individuals, most TCR sequences turned up only very rarely across donors. Compared with the approximately 720-donor mean, donors in an Asian-associated ancestry cluster had fewer N-insertions in productive TCRs, according to a later genetic analysis. The authors suggested that the approach could potentially be generalized to other disease states and immunological phenotypes. The study gave a list of about 160 TCR beta chains associated with cytomegalovirus. The cohort was sequenced for TCR beta chains only, and without alpha or paired-chain data the features that could be detected were limited. According to a later analysis, TCR association rates differed among HLA loci, with DRB1 alleles showing the most associated TCRs and HLA-C alleles showing the fewest. Several of the top co-occurrence clusters appeared to be linked to parvovirus B19, influenza, CMV and Epstein-Barr virus, according to a later analysis. Correlated functional status among segregating V segments might reflect linkage disequilibrium, but an unknown experimental factor could not be ruled out. Some IMGT-functional V segments, including TRBV6-2 and TRBV6-3, could not be told apart with the 87-base-pair reads, so those segments were excluded. A few of the identified cytomegalovirus-associated TCR beta chains were confirmed in vitro to be specific for cytomegalovirus antigens. Strong co-occurrence of HLA alleles, especially DR and DQ, made assigning TCR associations to individual alleles difficult. In a later analysis, most CMV-associated TCR beta chains were found to appear HLA-restricted, with HLA associations seemingly driven largely by CMV exposure. A later analysis associated 16,951 TCR beta sequences with specific HLA alleles at a false discovery rate of 0.05. The classifier was reported to diagnose cytomegalovirus status with high specificity and sensitivity in both the original and validation cohorts. For the cohort, immune exposure information was limited to CMV serostatus. Because counts were too low, roughly 18 rarely observed V segments, including chromosome 9 orphons, were left out of the earlier analysis of about 500 of the donors. In a later analysis, HLA-associated TCR beta chains showed more clonal expansion and lower generation probabilities than non-associated chains that were equally common. In an earlier analysis of approximately 590 of the donors, most TCR beta V segments appeared in productive rearrangements about 87% or about 30% of the time, broadly matching IMGT annotations. A further reported finding was that TCR beta sequences accurately predicted the HLA-A and HLA-B alleles for most subjects in the first cohort. Because some donors lacked HLA typing at each locus, the association tests relied only on the typed subset. A later genetic analysis associated a missense DCLRE1C variant with V-gene and J-gene trimming of TCR beta chains, and an independent cohort replicated the association.

CDR1 and CDR2 (SGHAT, FQNNGV) derive from the germline V gene. The CDR3 sequence holds 13 residues, the cysteine and phenylalanine included. Kept here is only the CDR3 DNA, which spans 39 bases and is read in frame from base 1. Relative to germline, V is 0 bases shorter and J is 6 bases shorter, with 8 bases between their ends. In total, around 600 healthy bone marrow donors made up the cohort. Cohort members were all nominally healthy when sampled, although unrecorded immune exposures were likely present. The donor tested CMV seronegative, placing the donor among the 350 or so seronegative members of the cohort. A peripheral blood sample was collected from each donor, and TCR beta sequencing was performed on peripheral blood mononuclear cells. The Qiagen DNeasy Blood Extraction Kit was used to extract genomic DNA from the blood cell samples. Library method: the immunoSEQ multiplex PCR assay. For the multiplex PCR, a mixture combining 60 forward primers for TCR Vbeta segments and 13 reverse primers for TCR Jbeta segments was used. The CDR3 region of rearranged TCR beta genes was amplified from genomic DNA with a multiplex PCR assay. The Illumina HiSeq System was used to sequence the amplified TCR beta libraries as 87-base-pair reads. In the authors' own workflow: A later analysis tallied 80 million to 95 million unique TCR beta chains across the 666 repertoires, and some 10 million of those chains were shared by two or more donors. Raw reads were error-corrected and collapsed into unique sequences with a nearest-neighbor algorithm that merged closely related sequences to remove PCR and sequencing errors. To assign V, D and J gene segments, CDR3 sequences were aligned to IMGT reference sequences. For a sequence to be retained, a match of at least six nucleotides was required to both a V gene segment and a J gene segment. Rearrangements were called productive when the CDR3 lacked stop codons and stayed in frame with V and J; all others were non-productive. Following IMGT convention, CDR3 was defined as the stretch from the second conserved V-encoded cysteine up to the conserved J-encoded phenylalanine. In an earlier analysis of 500 to 650 of the donors, sequences lacking an unambiguous match to a single V gene segment were excluded. An earlier analysis of approximately 590 of the donors classified V segments as functional when productive rearrangements were above 56.7% and as segregating when the standard deviation between donors was above 5%. A statistical classification framework was developed to diagnose cytomegalovirus status using the catalog of TCR beta chain sequences. V and J gene assignment, in a later analysis, came from comparing TCR nucleotide sequences with IMGT/GENE-DB human TR gene sequences. Using the TCRdist pipeline, a later analysis assigned CDR3 sequences along with most-parsimonious VDJ recombination scenarios. In a later analysis, each TCR beta chain was defined by its CDR3 amino acid sequence together with its V-gene family, and reads lacking a unique V-gene family were excluded. In a later analysis, approximately 590 highly shared, low-generation-probability nucleotide sequences were removed to address suspected cross-contamination and a sequencing artifact. In a later analysis, a clonal expansion index for each public chain was calculated from normalized within-repertoire ranks of inferred template counts. In a later analysis, generation probabilities were computed using a VDJ recombination model fitted to out-of-frame rearrangements, and the results were checked against IGoR. Hypergeometric tests were used in a later analysis to score TCR-TCR, TCR-HLA and TCR-CMV co-occurrence, with a repertoire-size bias correction applied to the TCR pairs. A later analysis estimated false discovery rates by permuting HLA or CMV assignments 20 times. A later analysis grouped co-occurring TCRs with DBSCAN, adding TCRdist sequence similarity when clustering within HLA-allele-positive subsets. Repertoires with fewer than 30,000 or more than 120,000 public chains, plus five repertoires with anomalous nucleotide sharing, were excluded from co-occurrence clustering. TCRdb obtained this table from immuneACCESS and retained in-frame rearrangements with V and J assigned. These tables miss some clones; where compared with another copy, unresolved V genes account for less than half of the shortfall, and the remainder is unexplained. V and J calls and clone size are as listed in that table; D and trimming were resolved from the DNA. In this sample the table shows approximately 130,000 clones, 60% to 85% of which occur a single time. Over 5.5% of the sample belongs to the ten largest clones.

The sequence joins TRBV11-2 to TRBJ2-5; TRBD1 is perhaps the D gene, given 6 matching bases. Source material: PBMCs. The source of this sequence is a woman aged 40-49 years in good health and CMV-seronegative. Read as DNA, the sequence is TGTGCCAGCAGCTTAGATAGGGGGAAGACCCAGTACTTC. It codes for CASSLDRGKTQYF.